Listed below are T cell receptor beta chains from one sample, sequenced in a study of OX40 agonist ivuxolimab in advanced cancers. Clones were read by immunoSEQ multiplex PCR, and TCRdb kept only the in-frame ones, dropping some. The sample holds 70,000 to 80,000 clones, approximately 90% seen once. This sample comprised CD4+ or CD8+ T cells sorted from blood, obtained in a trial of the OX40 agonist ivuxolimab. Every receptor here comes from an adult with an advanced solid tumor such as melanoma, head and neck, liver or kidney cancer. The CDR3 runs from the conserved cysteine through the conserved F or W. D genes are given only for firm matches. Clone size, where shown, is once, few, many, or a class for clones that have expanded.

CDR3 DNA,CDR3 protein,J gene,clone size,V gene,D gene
TGTGCCAGCAGTAACTCTCGGACAGGGAAAGAGACCCAGTACTTC,CASSNSRTGKETQYF,TRBJ2-5,.,TRBV2,TRBD1
TGTGCCAGCAGCTTAGATGTTAACCCTTCCTATAATTCACCCCTCCACTTT,CASSLDVNPSYNSPLHF,TRBJ1-6,.,TRBV7-6,.
TGTGCCAGCTCACCTGCCGGGACAGGGGGCCGTGGCTACACCTTC,CASSPAGTGGRGYTF,TRBJ1-2,.,TRBV18,TRBD1
TGCGCCAGCAGCTTGGGTAGCGGGATCTACAATGAGCAGTTCTTC,CASSLGSGIYNEQFF,TRBJ2-1,.,TRBV5-1,TRBD2
TGTGCCAGCAGTTTGACGGGCCTGGGAACAGATACGCAGTATTTT,CASSLTGLGTDTQYF,TRBJ2-3,.,TRBV27,.
TGTGCCAGCAGCTTGCGGCAGGGCAAGACCCAGTACTTC,CASSLRQGKTQYF,TRBJ2-5,.,TRBV5-4,.
TGTGCCAGCTCACCAGTGTATAGCACAGATACGCAGTATTTT,CASSPVYSTDTQYF,TRBJ2-3,once,TRBV18,.
TGCGCCAGCAGTTCCGGTGCGTACGAGCAGTACTTC,CASSSGAYEQYF,TRBJ2-7,.,TRBV5-1,.
TGCGCCAGCAGCTTCGGTTCAGGGCCGGTGGACGAGCAGTACTTC,CASSFGSGPVDEQYF,TRBJ2-7,.,TRBV5-1,.
TGTGCCAGTAACCAGGGACTAGCACTGGGCGAGCAGTACTTC,CASNQGLALGEQYF,TRBJ2-7,.,TRBV19,TRBD2
TGTGCCAGCAGCCCCCACTCTGCGGGAGGAGCTAATGAGCAGTTCTTC,CASSPHSAGGANEQFF,TRBJ2-1,.,TRBV7-9,TRBD2
.,CASQRSFGAETRGNYGYTF,TRBJ1-2,.,TRBV27,.
TGTGCCAGCAGTTTGGACAGGGCCACTGAAGCTTTCTTT,CASSLDRATEAFF,TRBJ1-1,.,TRBV6-4,TRBD1
TGCGCCAGCAGTCCTTCGGGGGGATTAAGCACAGATACGCAGTATTTT,CASSPSGGLSTDTQYF,TRBJ2-3,.,TRBV10-2,TRBD2
TGTGCCAGCAGTTCGGGACAGGGACGGTATGGCTACACCTTC,CASSSGQGRYGYTF,TRBJ1-2,.,TRBV27,TRBD1
TGTGCCAGCAGCTTAGCCGGACTAGTTGGCGAGCAGTACTTC,CASSLAGLVGEQYF,TRBJ2-7,.,TRBV7-2,TRBD2
TGCAGCGTTGATTGGGCAGGGGGGGTCACTGAAGCTTTCTTT,CSVDWAGGVTEAFF,TRBJ1-1,.,TRBV29-1,TRBD1
TGTGCCAGCAGCCCGGCGGCGGGGTACGACGAGCAGTACTTC,CASSPAAGYDEQYF,TRBJ2-7,.,TRBV7-8,.
TGTGCTAGTGGTTCGGGACAGGGTCATCAGCCCCAGCATTTT,CASGSGQGHQPQHF,TRBJ1-5,.,TRBV12-5,TRBD1
TGTGCCAGCAGCCCGGGACAGGGTAATTCACCCCTCCACTTT,CASSPGQGNSPLHF,TRBJ1-6,.,TRBV6-6,TRBD1
TGTGCCAGCAGTCCAGCGGGAGTCCGCGAGCAGTACTTC,CASSPAGVREQYF,TRBJ2-7,once,TRBV27,TRBD2
TGTGCCAGCAGCCAAGATAAGCAGGGGCAGGATCTGATGAGAGCTTTCTTT,CASSQDKQGQDLMRAFF,TRBJ1-1,.,TRBV14,.
TGTGCCAGCAGCTTAGGATTTCTTCTAGCGGAGGGGTCCGAGCAGTACTTC,CASSLGFLLAEGSEQYF,TRBJ2-7,once,TRBV11-2,TRBD2
TGCGCCAGCAGCCGAGACAGGTTTCGGGGGGAGCTGTTTTTT,CASSRDRFRGELFF,TRBJ2-2,.,TRBV5-1,.
TGCGCCAGCAGTGAGTCTATGGTGTTAGGACGGAGCTTGAACACTGAAGCTTTCTTT,CASSESMVLGRSLNTEAFF,TRBJ1-1,.,TRBV10-2,.
TGTGCCAGCAGCTTATCTTGGGGCTACACCTTC,CASSLSWGYTF,TRBJ1-2,.,TRBV7-2,.
TGCGCCAGCAGCCACGGACTTACTAGCGGCCGATCGGGTGAGCAGTTCTTC,CASSHGLTSGRSGEQFF,TRBJ2-1,.,TRBV5-1,TRBD2
TGCGCCAGCAGTGAGTCGGTGGGTTTGGGCCCTAAAAACATTCAGTACTTC,CASSESVGLGPKNIQYF,TRBJ2-4,.,TRBV10-2,.
TGTGCCAGCAGTGAACGGGGGTTGGGACAGGGTATTGACATTCAGTACTTC,CASSERGLGQGIDIQYF,TRBJ2-4,.,TRBV6-1,TRBD1
TGTGCCTGGAGTGTACGTCGATTGACTAGCGCTTTTAGGAATGAGCAGTTCTTC,CAWSVRRLTSAFRNEQFF,TRBJ2-1,.,TRBV30,TRBD2
TGTGCCAGCAGCACCCACAAAATCGAAGAGACCCAGTACTTC,CASSTHKIEETQYF,TRBJ2-5,once,TRBV7-2,.
TGTGCCAGTAGTACTTCGGGAGGCACAGATACGCAGTATTTT,CASSTSGGTDTQYF,TRBJ2-3,.,TRBV19,.
TGTGCCAGCAGCACTAGTGTGGTCGAGCAGTACTTC,CASSTSVVEQYF,TRBJ2-7,.,TRBV7-9,.
TGCGCCAGCAGCTTGGCGGGGGGACAGAGGCAGTACGGCCTCTCACCCCTCCACTTT,CASSLAGGQRQYGLSPLHF,TRBJ1-6,.,TRBV5-1,TRBD1
TGTGCCAGCAGCTGGGACAGGCTGACTAGCGGGAGTACCGGGACCGGGGAGCTGTTTTTT,CASSWDRLTSGSTGTGELFF,TRBJ2-2,.,TRBV7-8,TRBD2
TGTGCCAGCAGCTTAGAGGCTAGCGGGAAGAACACCGGGGAGCTGTTTTTT,CASSLEASGKNTGELFF,TRBJ2-2,.,TRBV7-6,TRBD2
TGTGCCTGGAGGAACACAGGGGGATCGGGTGCTTTCTTT,CAWRNTGGSGAFF,TRBJ1-1,few,TRBV30,TRBD1
TGTGCCAGCAGTTACTCGAGGAATGCCAATGAGCAGTTCTTC,CASSYSRNANEQFF,TRBJ2-1,.,TRBV6-6,.
TGTGCCAGCAGCGTACTAGGGGAGGTGGATCAGCCCCAGCATTTT,CASSVLGEVDQPQHF,TRBJ1-5,few,TRBV9,.
TGTGCCAGCAGCGTAGGATATGGGGGGAACACTGAAGCTTTCTTT,CASSVGYGGNTEAFF,TRBJ1-1,.,TRBV9,.
TGTGCCAGCAGCTTGTGGGGACTAGCACCCATAGCCTACAATGAGCAGTTCTTC,CASSLWGLAPIAYNEQFF,TRBJ2-1,.,TRBV5-6,TRBD2
TGTGCCAGCTCATCGACAGGGTCGGACACTGAAGCTTTCTTT,CASSSTGSDTEAFF,TRBJ1-1,.,TRBV18,TRBD1
TGTGCCATCAGTGACTCAGGACAGGGGTTCACCGGGGAGCTGTTTTTT,CAISDSGQGFTGELFF,TRBJ2-2,.,TRBV10-3,TRBD1
TGTGCCAGCGGCAAGGACAGGGTCAACTATGGCTACACCTTC,CASGKDRVNYGYTF,TRBJ1-2,.,TRBV7-9,TRBD1
TGTGCCAGCAGCGCTAGCGGGAGAGTGACAGATACGCAGTATTTT,CASSASGRVTDTQYF,TRBJ2-3,once,TRBV7-2,TRBD2
TGCGCCAGCAGCGACCGGGACAGGGGAGTCGGCAATCAGCCCCAGCATTTT,CASSDRDRGVGNQPQHF,TRBJ1-5,once,TRBV4-1,TRBD1
TGTGCCAGCAGCGAGAGCTCCTACGAGCAGTACTTC,CASSESSYEQYF,TRBJ2-7,.,TRBV5-5,.
TGTGCAAGTCGCTCCCTCGGGACAGGGTTCTTCTCTGGGGCCAACGTCCTGACTTTC,CASRSLGTGFFSGANVLTF,TRBJ2-6,once,TRBV12-2,.
TGTGCCAGCAGCTTAGGAGGGATGAGCTCCTACGAGCAGTACTTC,CASSLGGMSSYEQYF,TRBJ2-7,.,TRBV7-2,.
TGTGCCAGCAGCGGGGGAGGGCGGGAGACCCAGTACTTC,CASSGGGRETQYF,TRBJ2-5,few,TRBV6-1,TRBD2
TGTGCCACCCAAGGGGGTCTCGGGGCCAACGTCCTGACTTTC,CATQGGLGANVLTF,TRBJ2-6,.,TRBV19,.
TGTGCCAGTAGTAGGGGACTAGCGGGAGAAGAGCAGTTCTTC,CASSRGLAGEEQFF,TRBJ2-1,.,TRBV19,TRBD2
TGCGCCAGCAGACTAGGGTCGGGCACAGATACGCAGTATTTT,CASRLGSGTDTQYF,TRBJ2-3,.,TRBV5-1,.
TGTGCCAGTAGTAGATCCAGGGGATATAGTGGAAACACCATATATTTT,CASSRSRGYSGNTIYF,TRBJ1-3,.,TRBV19,.
TGTGCCAGCAGCCGAATCATCTATGGCTACACCTTC,CASSRIIYGYTF,TRBJ1-2,.,TRBV7-2,.